Below are 25 T cell receptor beta chains sequenced from a single sample in a study of T cells in Graves' hyperthyroidism and ophthalmopathy. The CDR3 regions of TCR beta were amplified from RNA transcripts. HTBI primers drove first-round RT-PCR of the TCR CDR3. In TCRdb, the multiplex PCR reads were re-called with MiXCR into one record per CDR3 protein. The table includes around 500,000 distinct CDR3 sequences, approximately 23% detected once. The sequenced material came from blood. All receptors come from a woman aged 65 to 85 with Graves' ophthalmopathy.

V usage is TRBV11-2 and J usage is TRBJ2-7; the match to TRBD2 covers 7 bases. The CDR3 has 13 amino acids. Germline V gives CDR1 SGHAT, CDR2 FQNNGV. V dropped 4 bases and J dropped 7; count of bases not matched to a gene: 7. The CDR3 loop is CASSSSGGGEQYF. CDR3 DNA: TGTGCCAGCAGCTCCTCGGGCGGGGGAGAGCAGTACTTC.

This clonotype has only a few counts. This sequence joins TRBV3-1 and TRBJ1-6, with TRBD1 identical over 7 bases. The CDR3 length is 14 residues. The junction had 8 bases not matched to a gene; V was cut back by 4 bases and J by 11 bases. Germline V gene data show CDR1 as LGHDT and CDR2 as YNNKEL (reference sequence). The CDR3 sequence: CASSLRQGSAPLHF. The CDR3 DNA follows: TGTGCCAGCAGCCTCCGACAGGGTTCGGCACCCCTCCACTTT. Full variable domain (missing parts from reference TRBV3-1 and TRBJ1-6): DTAVSQTPKYLVTQMGNDKSIKCEQNLGHDTMYWYKQDSKKFLKIMFSYNNKELIINETVPNRFSPKSPDKAHLNLHINSLELGDSAVYFCASSLRQGSAPLHFGNGTRLTVT.

As to this clonotype: A read error may explain this, as a much larger clone is one base away. This chain links TRBV3-1 with TRBJ1-2; 9 bases match TRBD1. Germline V gene lookup returns CDR1 LGHDT and CDR2 YNNKEL (reference sequence). The CDR3 length is 14 residues. Here the CDR3 reads CASRQYDRGSGYTF. The CDR3 bases are TGTGCCAGCCGCCAATATGACAGGGGGTCTGGCTACACCTTC.

The chain combines TRBV18 with TRBJ1-1; a weak D match, TRBD1 (6 bases). There are 13 residues in the CDR3. Looked up from germline, CDR1 is KGHSH and CDR2 is LQKENI. V was cut by 6 bases and J by 6 bases, with 14 bases left in between. As DNA, the CDR3 is TGTGCCAGCTCTATGACCTGGGGGCCTGAAGCTTTCTTT. Its protein is CASSMTWGPEAFF.

The rearrangement joins TRBV6-2 or TRBV6-3 to TRBJ2-4, with D perhaps matching TRBD1 (6 bases). With 4 bases removed from V and 1 base from J, the gap between germline ends came to 11 bases. The CDR3 consists of 15 residues. Germline CDR1 MNHEY, CDR2 SVGEGT. The CDR3: CASSFRGLAKNIQYF. The CDR3 coding sequence is TGTGCCAGCAGTTTCAGGGGTTTGGCCAAAAACATTCAGTACTTC.

A remark on this clonotype: One end of the junction varies from germline; a read error may be responsible. V is TRBV4-1 and J is TRBJ2-1; D is ambiguous. Looked up from germline, CDR1 is MGHRA and CDR2 is YSYEKL. The CDR3 consists of 14 residues. The CDR3 DNA sequence: TGCGCCAGCAGCCAGTCGCGGCGTAACAATGAACAGTTCTTC. It specifies CASSQSRRNNEQFF.

J is TRBJ2-5 and V is TRBV30; tentatively, D is TRBD1 (5 bases). Germline assignment: CDR1 GTSNPN and CDR2 SVGIG (reference sequence). With 3 bases removed from V and 3 bases from J, the gap between germline ends came to 5 bases. This CDR3 is built from 11 residues. The CDR3 here is CAWRTEETQYF. CDR3 coding DNA: TGTGCCTGGAGGACAGAAGAGACCCAGTACTTC.

This clonotype occurred many times. V and J are TRBV12-3 or TRBV12-4 and TRBJ2-1; 7 bases match TRBD2. This CDR3 comprises 17 residues. V shed 6 bases, J shed 9 bases, and the junction held 20 bases outside the gene matches. The CDR3 loop reads CASSGITRGSTWSEQFF. For the CDR3, the DNA is TGTGCCAGCAGCGGAATTACTCGCGGGAGCACTTGGAGTGAGCAGTTCTTC.

V and J are TRBV7-2 and TRBJ1-2; the D gene is possibly TRBD1 (6 bases). In germline, CDR1 is SGHTA, CDR2 FQGNSA. Trimming took off 1 base at V and 2 bases at J, with 11 bases between the two ends. The CDR3 is 15 residues long. The CDR3 loop reads CASSLVSTGNYGYTF. The CDR3 nucleotides are TGTGCCAGCAGCTTAGTTTCGACAGGAAACTATGGCTACACCTTC. The variable domain in full, completed from reference TRBV7-2 and TRBJ1-2, reads GAGVSQSPSNKVTEKGKDVELRCDPISGHTALYWYRQSLGQGLEFLIYFQGNSAPDKSGLPSDRFSAERTGGSVSTLTIQRTQQEDSAVYLCASSLVSTGNYGYTFGSGTRLTVV.

This clonotype has a handful of counts. The chain joins TRBV6-1 to TRBJ2-5; D is undetermined. This CDR3 contains 15 residues. With 5 bases removed from V and 5 bases from J, the gap between germline ends came to 18 bases. The germline V gene has CDR1 MNHNS and CDR2 SASEGT. Here the CDR3 reads CASSPRLYLRETQYF. In DNA form, the CDR3 reads TGTGCCAGCAGTCCACGACTGTACCTTAGGGAGACCCAGTACTTC.

A few counts support this clonotype. The V and J genes are TRBV10-2 and TRBJ1-3; a possible D gene is TRBD1 (5 bases). The CDR3 sequence is 11 residues long. With 6 bases removed from V and 12 bases from J, the gap between germline ends came to 12 bases. The germline CDR1 and CDR2 sequences are WSHSY and SAAADI. For the CDR3, the DNA is TGCGCCAGCAGCCGCGAAGGGGTCATATATTTT. Translation gives CASSREGVIYF.

This clonotype was detected a few times. The genes are TRBV29-1 and TRBJ2-1; D assignment may be TRBD1 or TRBD2 (5 bases each). Deletions cut 3 bases from V and 3 bases from J, with 9 bases between. The germline V gene has CDR1 SQVTM and CDR2 ANQGSEA. The CDR3 is 13 residues long. For the CDR3, the DNA is TGCAGCGTTGACGGGACCGACTACAATGAGCAGTTCTTC. This encodes CSVDGTDYNEQFF.

This clonotype turned up a few times. DNA for the CDR3: TGTGCCAGCAGTTTAAAGAGTCGGCCTAGCGCCCTAACCTCCTCCTACGAGCAGTACTTC. Translated: CASSLKSRPSALTSSYEQYF. The chain links TRBV27 to TRBJ2-7, with D possibly matching TRBD2 (6 bases). The CDR3 sequence is 20 residues long. V was shortened by 2 bases and J by 0 bases, with 26 bases between the two germline ends. Germline CDR1 MNHEY, CDR2 SMNVEV (reference sequence).

This clonotype was seen more than once but under ten times. The chain employs TRBV19 and TRBJ2-1, with D perhaps TRBD2 (6 bases). The germline gives CDR1 LNHDA, CDR2 SQIVND (reference sequence). Trimming removed 3 bases from V and 4 bases from J, with 25 bases in between. The CDR3 length is 19 residues. CDR3 amino acids: CASSITPRAGLPLYNEQFF. The DNA of the CDR3 is TGTGCCAGTAGTATCACCCCTCGGGCGGGACTTCCCCTTTACAATGAGCAGTTCTTC. The entire variable domain, with the rest obtained from reference TRBV19 and TRBJ2-1, is as follows: DGGITQSPKYLFRKEGQNVTLSCEQNLNHDAMYWYRQDPGQGLRLIYYSQIVNDFQKGDIAEGYSVSREKKESFPLTVTSAQKNPTAFYLCASSITPRAGLPLYNEQFFGPGTRLTVL.

This clonotype has just a few counts. This chain connects TRBV2 to TRBJ2-2, with D uncertain. The CDR3 length is 11 residues. Germline lookup yields CDR1 SNHLY and CDR2 FYNNEI. V was shortened by 8 bases and J by 6 bases, with 7 bases between the two germline ends. As DNA, the CDR3 is TGTGCCAGCGCTTTGGCCGGGGAGCTGTTTTTT. Translation: CASALAGELFF.

The genes are TRBV5-1 and TRBJ2-1, with D tentatively TRBD2 (6 bases). The CDR3 consists of 15 residues. Germline V CDR1 and CDR2: SGHRS, YFSETQ. V was clipped by 5 bases and J by 2 bases, with 14 bases between them. The CDR3 protein is CASRAGTEAYNEQFF. In DNA form, the CDR3 reads TGCGCCAGCAGGGCCGGGACTGAAGCCTACAATGAGCAGTTCTTC.

This clonotype is a singleton in its sample. The J gene is TRBJ2-4, the V gene TRBV6-5; perhaps TRBD1 as D (6 bases). Trimming stripped 0 bases from V and 0 bases from J, with 15 bases between. Germline V gene lookup returns CDR1 MNHEY and CDR2 SVGAGI. This CDR3 region has 18 residues. CDR3 in DNA: TGTGCCAGCAGTTACTCGGTTGGGGGCCCATCAGCCAAAAACATTCAGTACTTC. It codes for CASSYSVGGPSAKNIQYF.

This clonotype occurred a few times. The CDR3 spells CASSTDRGPLPEAFF. In DNA, the CDR3 is TGCGCCAGCAGCACCGACAGGGGGCCCCTTCCTGAAGCTTTCTTT. The chain joins TRBV5-1 to TRBJ1-1, with 10 bases fitting TRBD1. The germline V gene encodes CDR1 SGHRS and CDR2 YFSETQ. The CDR3 totals 15 residues. Trimming at V came to 4 bases and at J to 6 bases, leaving 9 bases not matched to a gene.

The rearrangement links TRBV7-2 to TRBJ2-5, with 8 bases fitting TRBD2. The CDR3 runs 19 residues. From germline, CDR1 is SGHTA and CDR2 FQGNSA. Trimming took 0 bases from V and 5 from J; bases not matched to a gene: 17. The CDR3 DNA is TGTGCCAGCAGCTTAGCCCGGGGGGATAGCGGGGCCCTGGTGGAGACCCAGTACTTC. It codes for CASSLARGDSGALVETQYF.

This clonotype has a single count. A junction boundary mismatches the germline segment, possibly from a read error. The chain couples TRBV20-1 to TRBJ2-1; D not resolved. Germline values: CDR1 DFQATT, CDR2 SNEGSKA (reference sequence). CDR3 size: 13 residues. The CDR3, as DNA: TGCGGTGCCCTAAGGTGGCTTGGTAATGAGCAGTTCTTC. This gives the protein CGALRWLGNEQFF.

The table lists this clonotype with many counts. The rearrangement joins TRBV28 to TRBJ2-1, with TRBD1 matching 9 bases. The CDR3 runs 20 residues. Looked up from germline, CDR1 is MDHEN and CDR2 is SYDVKM. V was clipped by 1 base and J by 7 bases; unmatched bases: 20. The chain's CDR3 is CASSLSPFTTQGASGNEQFF. The CDR3 nucleotides are TGTGCCAGCAGTTTATCGCCCTTCACCACACAGGGGGCGTCTGGAAATGAGCAGTTCTTC.

The V call is TRBV19, the J call TRBJ1-5; D is ambiguous. This CDR3 comprises 13 residues. CDR1 and CDR2 (germline): LNHDA, SQIVND (reference sequence). V was pared by 5 bases and J by 8 bases, with 13 bases between. The CDR3: CASSGLGREPQHF. The DNA for the CDR3 is TGTGCCAGTAGTGGATTGGGAAGGGAGCCCCAGCATTTT.

J is TRBJ2-1 and V is TRBV9; no clear D. V lost 4 bases, J lost 5 bases, and 19 bases lay in between. The germline CDR1 and CDR2 sequences are SGDLS and YYNGEE. The CDR3 is 16 amino acids. The CDR3 protein is CASSSNVERLHNEQFF. The CDR3 nucleotides read TGTGCCAGCAGCTCCAACGTTGAGAGGTTGCACAATGAGCAGTTCTTC.

The chain joins TRBV11-2 to TRBJ2-7; the match to TRBD1 covers 9 bases. V lost 5 bases and J lost 6; bases outside the gene matches: 32. Germline V CDR1 and CDR2: SGHAT, FQNNGV. The CDR3 sequence is 22 residues long. CDR3 loop: CASSPPVRLPGQGWSGRFEQYF. The DNA of the CDR3 is TGTGCCAGCAGCCCCCCCGTCCGCCTCCCGGGACAGGGCTGGTCAGGGCGTTTCGAGCAGTACTTC.

This clonotype showed up just a few times. This chain links TRBV24-1 with TRBJ2-7; 8 positions agree with TRBD1. Germline CDR1 KGHDR, CDR2 SFDVKD. This CDR3 spans 14 amino acids. Trimming cost V 5 bases and J 7 bases; bases outside gene matches: 9. CDR3 nucleotide sequence: TGTGCCACCAGTGGGACAGGGCCGTCGGGTGAGCAGTACTTC. This codes for CATSGTGPSGEQYF.